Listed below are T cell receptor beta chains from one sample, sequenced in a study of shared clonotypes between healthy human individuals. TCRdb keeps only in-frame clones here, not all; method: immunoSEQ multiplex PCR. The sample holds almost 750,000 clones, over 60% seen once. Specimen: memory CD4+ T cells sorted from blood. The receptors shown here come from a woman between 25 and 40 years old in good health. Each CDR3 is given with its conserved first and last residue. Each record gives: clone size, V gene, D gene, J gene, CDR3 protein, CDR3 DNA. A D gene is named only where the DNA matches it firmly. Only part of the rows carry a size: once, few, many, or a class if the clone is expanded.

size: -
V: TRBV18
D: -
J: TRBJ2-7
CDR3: CASSPDTGPYEQYF
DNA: TGTGCCAGCTCACCGGATACAGGTCCCTACGAGCAGTACTTC

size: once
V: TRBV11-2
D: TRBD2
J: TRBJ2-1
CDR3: CASSSGTSGREQFF
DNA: TGTGCCAGCAGCTCGGGGACTAGCGGGAGGGAGCAGTTCTTC

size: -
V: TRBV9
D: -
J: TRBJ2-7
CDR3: CASSTQAGHQYEQYF
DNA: TGTGCCAGCAGCACTCAAGCTGGGCATCAATACGAGCAGTACTTC

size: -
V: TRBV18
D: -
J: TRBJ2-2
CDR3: CASSPPTGDTGELFF
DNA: TGTGCCAGCTCACCACCCACGGGAGACACCGGGGAGCTGTTTTTT

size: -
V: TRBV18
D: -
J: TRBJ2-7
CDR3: CASSPIEGEHEQYF
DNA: TGTGCCAGCTCACCGATAGAGGGGGAACACGAGCAGTACTTC

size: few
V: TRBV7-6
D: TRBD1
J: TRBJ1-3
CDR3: CASSLAPTGGGGNTIYF
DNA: TGTGCCAGCAGCTTAGCCCCGACAGGGGGAGGAGGAAACACCATATATTTT

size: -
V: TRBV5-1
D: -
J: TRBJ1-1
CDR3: CASSLEARTEAFF
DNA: TGCGCCAGCAGCTTGGAGGCTAGAACTGAAGCTTTCTTT

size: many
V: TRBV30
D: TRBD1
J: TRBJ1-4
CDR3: CAWKGAGGTANEKLFF
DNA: TGTGCCTGGAAAGGGGCAGGGGGCACGGCTAATGAAAAACTGTTTTTT

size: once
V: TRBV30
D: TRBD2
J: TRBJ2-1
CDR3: CAWSSPYLAGPYNEQFF
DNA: TGTGCCTGGAGTAGTCCCTATTTAGCGGGGCCCTACAATGAGCAGTTCTTC

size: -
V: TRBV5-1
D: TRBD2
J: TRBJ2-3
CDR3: CASSLEASGLLNTDTQYF
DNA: TGCGCCAGCAGCTTGGAGGCTAGCGGTTTACTTAACACAGATACGCAGTATTTT

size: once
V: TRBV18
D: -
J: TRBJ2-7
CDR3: CASSPRDFPSYEQYF
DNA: TGTGCCAGCTCACCTCGGGACTTTCCATCCTACGAGCAGTACTTC

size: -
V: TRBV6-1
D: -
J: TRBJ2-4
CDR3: CASSEVTLIQYF
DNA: TGTGCCAGCAGTGAAGTAACACTCATTCAGTACTTC

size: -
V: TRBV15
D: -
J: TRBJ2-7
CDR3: CATKRGPLGLVNYEQYF
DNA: TGTGCCACCAAACGGGGGCCTCTGGGGCTTGTTAACTACGAGCAGTACTTC

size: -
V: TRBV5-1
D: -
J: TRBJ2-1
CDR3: CASSSDLNYNEQFF
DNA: TGCGCCAGCAGCTCTGACTTAAACTACAATGAGCAGTTCTTC

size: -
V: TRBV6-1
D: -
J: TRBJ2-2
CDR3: CASRTESNTGELFF
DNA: TGTGCCAGCCGGACGGAATCAAACACCGGGGAGCTGTTTTTT

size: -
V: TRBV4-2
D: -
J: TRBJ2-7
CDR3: CASSQVEAGSSKEQYF
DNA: TGTGCCAGCAGCCAAGTTGAGGCGGGAAGTTCTAAAGAGCAGTACTTC

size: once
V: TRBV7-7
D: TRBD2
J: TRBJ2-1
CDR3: CASSFGLARNEQFF
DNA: TGTGCCAGCAGCTTTGGACTAGCGCGAAATGAGCAGTTCTTC

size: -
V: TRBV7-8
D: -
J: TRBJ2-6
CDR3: CASSLEGEGYRANVLTF
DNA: TGTGCCAGCAGCTTAGAAGGGGAAGGGTATAGGGCCAACGTCCTGACTTTC

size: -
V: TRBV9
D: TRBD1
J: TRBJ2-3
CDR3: CASSVVGGVGKDTQYF
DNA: TGTGCCAGCAGCGTAGTAGGGGGCGTTGGTAAAGATACGCAGTATTTT

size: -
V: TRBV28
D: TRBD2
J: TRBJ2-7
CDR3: CASSLSSGQGEQYF
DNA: TGTGCCAGCAGTTTGTCTAGCGGTCAGGGCGAGCAGTACTTC

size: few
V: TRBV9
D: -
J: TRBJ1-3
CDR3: CASSPQGSTFSGNTIYF
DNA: TGTGCCAGCAGTCCACAGGGATCTACTTTCTCTGGAAACACCATATATTTT

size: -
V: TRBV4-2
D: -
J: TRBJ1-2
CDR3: CASSREGRVYGYTF
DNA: TGTGCCAGCAGCCGGGAGGGTCGGGTCTATGGCTACACCTTC

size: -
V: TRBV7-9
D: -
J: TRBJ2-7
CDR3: CASSARQDSYEQYF
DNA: TGTGCCAGCAGCGCCCGACAGGACTCCTACGAGCAGTACTTC

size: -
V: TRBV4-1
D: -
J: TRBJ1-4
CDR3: CASSRENEKLFF
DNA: TGCGCCAGCAGCCGAGAAAATGAAAAACTGTTTTTT

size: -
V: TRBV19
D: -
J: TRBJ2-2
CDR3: CASNPRTGNTGELFF
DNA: TGTGCCAGTAATCCCAGGACTGGAAACACCGGGGAGCTGTTTTTT

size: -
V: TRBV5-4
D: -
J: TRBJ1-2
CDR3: CASSFQGSGYGYTF
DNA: TGTGCCAGCAGCTTTCAAGGCTCGGGCTATGGCTACACCTTC

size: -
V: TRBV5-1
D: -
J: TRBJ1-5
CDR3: CASSLDGFGNQPQHF
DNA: TGCGCCAGCAGCTTGGACGGGTTTGGCAATCAGCCCCAGCATTTT

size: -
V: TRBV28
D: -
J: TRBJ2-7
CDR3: CASSILSYEQYF
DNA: TGTGCCAGCAGCATCCTCTCCTACGAGCAGTACTTC

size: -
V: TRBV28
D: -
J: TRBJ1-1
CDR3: CASSFEEEVAEAFF
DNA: TGTGCCAGCAGTTTTGAAGAGGAGGTCGCTGAAGCTTTCTTT

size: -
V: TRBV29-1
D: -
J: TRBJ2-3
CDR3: CSGTVTDTQYF
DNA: TGCAGCGGGACAGTCACAGATACGCAGTATTTT

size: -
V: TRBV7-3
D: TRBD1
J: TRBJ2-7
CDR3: CASRPKGANGCEQYF
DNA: TGTGCCAGCAGACCTAAGGGGGCTAACGGTTGCGAGCAGTACTTC

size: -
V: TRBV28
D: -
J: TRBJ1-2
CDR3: CATRDGGRYGYTF
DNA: TGTGCCACCCGTGATGGGGGGCGTTATGGCTACACCTTC

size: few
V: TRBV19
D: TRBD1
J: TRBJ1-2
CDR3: CASSIAGPGTAGQDYGYTF
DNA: TGTGCCAGTAGTATAGCCGGACCCGGGACGGCGGGACAGGACTATGGCTACACCTTC

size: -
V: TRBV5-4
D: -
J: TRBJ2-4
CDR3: CASSLPGAGKNIQYF
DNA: TGTGCCAGCAGCCTCCCCGGGGCTGGCAAAAACATTCAGTACTTC

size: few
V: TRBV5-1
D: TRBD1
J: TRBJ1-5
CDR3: CASSPTGEPNQPQHF
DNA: TGCGCCAGCAGCCCTACAGGGGAGCCCAATCAGCCCCAGCATTTT

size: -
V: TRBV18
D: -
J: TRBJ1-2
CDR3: CASSPGGGYTF
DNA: TGTGCCAGCTCACCAGGGGGTGGCTACACCTTC

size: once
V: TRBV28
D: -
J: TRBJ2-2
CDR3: CASRVLQGSVTGELFF
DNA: TGTGCCAGCAGGGTCTTACAGGGATCGGTAACCGGGGAGCTGTTTTTT

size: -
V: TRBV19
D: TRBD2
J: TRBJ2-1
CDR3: CASSSLAGLDEQFF
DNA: TGTGCCAGTAGTTCCCTAGCGGGACTCGATGAGCAGTTCTTC

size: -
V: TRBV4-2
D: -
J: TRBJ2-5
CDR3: CASSQGRPRNGETQYF
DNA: TGTGCCAGCAGCCAGGGTAGACCCCGAAATGGGGAGACCCAGTACTTC

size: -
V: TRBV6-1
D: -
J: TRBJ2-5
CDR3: CASIYSEGETQYF
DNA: TGTGCCAGCATCTATAGCGAGGGGGAGACCCAGTACTTC

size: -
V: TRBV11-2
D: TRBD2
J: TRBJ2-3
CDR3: CASSRGLAGSTDTQYF
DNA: TGTGCCAGCAGCCGAGGACTAGCGGGAAGCACAGATACGCAGTATTTT

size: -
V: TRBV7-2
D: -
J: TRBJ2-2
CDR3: CASSLERITGELFF
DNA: TGTGCCAGCAGCTTAGAGCGAATCACCGGGGAGCTGTTTTTT

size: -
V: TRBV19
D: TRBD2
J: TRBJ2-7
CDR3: CASSIGSSGSSYEQYF
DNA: TGTGCCAGTAGTATAGGTTCTAGCGGGAGCTCCTACGAGCAGTACTTC

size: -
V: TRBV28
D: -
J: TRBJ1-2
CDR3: CASRSRSGKINYGYTF
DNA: TGTGCCAGCAGGAGCCGCTCAGGGAAAATTAACTATGGCTACACCTTC

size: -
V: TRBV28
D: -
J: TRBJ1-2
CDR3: CASSAGFQGGYTF
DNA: TGTGCCAGCAGTGCGGGATTTCAAGGGGGCTACACCTTC

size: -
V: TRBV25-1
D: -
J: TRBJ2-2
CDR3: CASSDGRAHTGELFF
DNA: TGTGCCAGCAGTGATGGTCGGGCACACACCGGGGAGCTGTTTTTT

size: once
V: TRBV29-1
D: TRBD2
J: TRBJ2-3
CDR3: CSVETSRLAETDTQYF
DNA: TGCAGCGTTGAGACGTCTAGGCTAGCGGAAACAGATACGCAGTATTTT

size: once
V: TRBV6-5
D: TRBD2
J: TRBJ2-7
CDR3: CASSYSKLAGVEQYF
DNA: TGTGCCAGCAGTTACTCGAAACTAGCGGGAGTCGAGCAGTACTTC